The clone carrying this T cell receptor beta chain was counted a single time. These data belong to a study of blood T cell repertoires in COVID-19. Looking at the study overall: From the United States, Italy and Spain came samples of acute and convalescent COVID-19. T cells, B-cell-depleted T cells, or PBMCs supplied cDNA or gDNA.

In the original workflow: Amplification with reference gene primers provided the estimates of nucleated cell counts. Repertoires were generated with immunoSEQ multiplex PCR, while TCRdb's copy carries only in-frame clones and drops some. From that table come the V and J calls and clone size; the DNA was used to work out D and trimming. The sample consists of fewer than 100,000 clones, about nine tenths of them appearing once. The ends were cut back, 1 base at V and 7 bases at J, with 9 bases in the middle. CDR3 length: 13 amino acids. Germline CDR1 is LGHDT and CDR2 is YNNKEL (reference sequence). The TCR originated in a woman of 80 years or more with acute or convalescent COVID-19. The V call is TRBV3-1 (or the pseudogene TRBV3-2), the J call TRBJ2-3; D is perhaps TRBD2 (6 bases). The sequenced material came from peripheral blood. This CDR3 reads CASSQGRGNTQYF. The CDR3, as DNA: TGTGCCAGCAGCCAAGGCCGGGGGAATACGCAGTATTTT.